This T cell receptor beta chain was retrieved from a study of T cells after yellow fever vaccination. This clonotype was recorded at least ten times. MiXCR, applied by TCRdb to the 5' RACE reads, yields one record per CDR3 protein. The repertoire consists of some 600,000 distinct CDR3 sequences, with about a sixth occurring once and the leading ten covering roughly 17%. This TCR was recovered from a man aged 18 to 29 who received the YFV17D yellow fever vaccine. Sequenced material: PBMCs, taken less than 6 days after the first yellow fever vaccination.

CDR3: CASSLAGLVGYNEQFF. The CDR3 region has the DNA TGCGCCAGCAGCTTGGCCGGCCTAGTAGGCTACAATGAGCAGTTCTTC. J is TRBJ2-1 and V is TRBV5-1; no clear D. The CDR3 extends over 16 amino acids. In germline, CDR1 is SGHRS, CDR2 YFSETQ. The V gene lost 0 bases and the J gene lost 3 bases, with 13 bases spanning the gap.